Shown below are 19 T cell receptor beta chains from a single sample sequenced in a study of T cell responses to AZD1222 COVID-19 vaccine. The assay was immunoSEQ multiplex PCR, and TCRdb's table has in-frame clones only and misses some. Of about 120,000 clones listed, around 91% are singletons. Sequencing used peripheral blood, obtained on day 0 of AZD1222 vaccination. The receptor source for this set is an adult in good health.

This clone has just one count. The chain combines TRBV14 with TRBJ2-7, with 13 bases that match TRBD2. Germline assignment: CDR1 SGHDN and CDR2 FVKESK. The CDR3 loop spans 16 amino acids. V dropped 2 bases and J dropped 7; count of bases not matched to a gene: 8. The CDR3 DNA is TGTGCCAGCAGCCAATTCCCTAGGGGACTAGCGGGAGAGCAGTACTTC. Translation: CASSQFPRGLAGEQYF.

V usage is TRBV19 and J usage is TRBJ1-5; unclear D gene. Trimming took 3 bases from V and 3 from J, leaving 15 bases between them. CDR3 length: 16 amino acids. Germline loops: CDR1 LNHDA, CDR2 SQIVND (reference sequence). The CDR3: CASSIPGSKDNQPQHF. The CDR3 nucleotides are TGTGCCAGTAGTATTCCGGGGTCCAAGGACAATCAGCCCCAGCATTTT.

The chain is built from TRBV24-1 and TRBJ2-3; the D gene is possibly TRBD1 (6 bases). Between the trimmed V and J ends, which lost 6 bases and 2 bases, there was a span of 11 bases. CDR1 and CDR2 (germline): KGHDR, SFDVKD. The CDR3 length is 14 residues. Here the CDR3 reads CATSQGLYTDTQYF. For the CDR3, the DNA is TGTGCCACCAGTCAGGGGCTTTACACAGATACGCAGTATTTT.

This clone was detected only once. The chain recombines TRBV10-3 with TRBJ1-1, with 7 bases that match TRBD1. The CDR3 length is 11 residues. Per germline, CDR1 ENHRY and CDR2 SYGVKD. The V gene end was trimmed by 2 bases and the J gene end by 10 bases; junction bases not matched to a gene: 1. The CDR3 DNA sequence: TGTGCCATCAGTGAGGGGACAGTAGCTTTCTTT. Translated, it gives CAISEGTVAFF.

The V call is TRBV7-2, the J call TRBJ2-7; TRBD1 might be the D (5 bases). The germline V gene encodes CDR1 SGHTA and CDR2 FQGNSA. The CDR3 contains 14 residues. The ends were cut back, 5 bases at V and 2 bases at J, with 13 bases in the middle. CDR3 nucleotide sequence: TGTGCCAGCAGCGTCGAGCAGGGAACCTACGAGCAGTACTTC. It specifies CASSVEQGTYEQYF.

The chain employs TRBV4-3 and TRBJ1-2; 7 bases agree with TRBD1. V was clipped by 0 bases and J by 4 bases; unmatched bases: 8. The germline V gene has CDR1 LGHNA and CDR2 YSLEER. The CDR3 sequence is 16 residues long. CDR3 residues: CASSQDEQGFIYGYTF. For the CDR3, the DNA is TGCGCCAGCAGCCAAGATGAACAGGGGTTCATCTATGGCTACACCTTC.

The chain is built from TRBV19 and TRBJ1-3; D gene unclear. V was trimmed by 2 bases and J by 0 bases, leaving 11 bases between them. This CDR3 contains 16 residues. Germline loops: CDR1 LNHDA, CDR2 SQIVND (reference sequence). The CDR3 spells CASSISLMNSGNTIYF. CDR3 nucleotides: TGTGCCAGTAGTATATCGTTGATGAACTCTGGAAACACCATATATTTT. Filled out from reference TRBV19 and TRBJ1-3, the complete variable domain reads DGGITQSPKYLFRKEGQNVTLSCEQNLNHDAMYWYRQDPGQGLRLIYYSQIVNDFQKGDIAEGYSVSREKKESFPLTVTSAQKNPTAFYLCASSISLMNSGNTIYFGEGSWLTVV.

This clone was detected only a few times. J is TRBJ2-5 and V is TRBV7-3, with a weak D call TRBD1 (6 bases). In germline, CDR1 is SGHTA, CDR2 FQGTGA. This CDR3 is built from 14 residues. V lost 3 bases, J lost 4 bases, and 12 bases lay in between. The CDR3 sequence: CASSFTGSVETQYF. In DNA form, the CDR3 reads TGTGCCAGCAGCTTTACAGGGAGTGTAGAGACCCAGTACTTC.

Here the CDR3 DNA reads TGTGCCTGGAAGGGAGGGATGGGTGTCCAAGAGACCCAGTACTTC. Its translation: CAWKGGMGVQETQYF. The V call is TRBV30, the J call TRBJ2-5; 7 bases are shared with TRBD2. The CDR3 runs 15 residues. The V gene end was trimmed by 4 bases and the J gene end by 1 base; junction bases not matched to a gene: 9. Germline assignment: CDR1 GTSNPN and CDR2 SVGIG (reference sequence). The complete variable domain, with remaining parts taken from reference TRBV30 and TRBJ2-5, reads SQTIHQWPATLVQPVGSPLSLECTVEGTSNPNLYWYRQAAGRGLQLLFYSVGIGQISSEVPQNLSASRPQDRQFILSSKKLLLSDSGFYLCAWKGGMGVQETQYFGPGTRLLVL.

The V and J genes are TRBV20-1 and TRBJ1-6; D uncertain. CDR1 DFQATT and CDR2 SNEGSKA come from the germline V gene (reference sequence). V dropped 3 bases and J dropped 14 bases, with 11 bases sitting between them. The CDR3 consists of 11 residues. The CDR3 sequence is CSASPLGTLHF. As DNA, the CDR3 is TGCAGTGCTAGTCCCCTTGGCACCCTCCACTTT.

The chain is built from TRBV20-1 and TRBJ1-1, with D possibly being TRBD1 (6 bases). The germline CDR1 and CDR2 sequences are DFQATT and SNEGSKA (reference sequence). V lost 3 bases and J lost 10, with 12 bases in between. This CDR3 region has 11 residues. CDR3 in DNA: TGCAGTGCTAGCTGGGGACAAGGAGCTTTCTTT. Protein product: CSASWGQGAFF.

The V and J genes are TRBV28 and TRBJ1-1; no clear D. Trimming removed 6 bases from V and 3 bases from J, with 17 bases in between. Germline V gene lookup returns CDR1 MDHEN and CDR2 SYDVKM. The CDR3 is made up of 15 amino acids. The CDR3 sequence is CASSPSPKGDTEAFF. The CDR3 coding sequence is TGTGCCAGCAGCCCGAGCCCCAAGGGAGACACTGAAGCTTTCTTT.

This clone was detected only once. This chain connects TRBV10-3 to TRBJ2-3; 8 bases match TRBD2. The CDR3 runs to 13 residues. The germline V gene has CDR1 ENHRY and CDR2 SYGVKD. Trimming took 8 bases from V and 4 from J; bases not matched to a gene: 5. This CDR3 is CAIREGGADTQYF. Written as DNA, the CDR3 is TGTGCCATCCGGGAGGGGGGTGCAGATACGCAGTATTTT.

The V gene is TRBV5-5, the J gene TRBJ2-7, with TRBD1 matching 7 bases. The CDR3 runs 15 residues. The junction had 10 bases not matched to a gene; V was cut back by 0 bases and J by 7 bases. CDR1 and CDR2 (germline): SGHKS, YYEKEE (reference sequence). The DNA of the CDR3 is TGTGCCAGCAGCTTGGGTGGGGACAGACTTCGAGAGCAGTACTTC. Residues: CASSLGGDRLREQYF.

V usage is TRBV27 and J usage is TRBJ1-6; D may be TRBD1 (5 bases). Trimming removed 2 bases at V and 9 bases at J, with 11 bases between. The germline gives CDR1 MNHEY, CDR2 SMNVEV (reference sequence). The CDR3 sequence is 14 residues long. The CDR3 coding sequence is TGTGCCAGCAGTTTACAGGGACGAAGTTCACCCCTCCACTTT. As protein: CASSLQGRSSPLHF.

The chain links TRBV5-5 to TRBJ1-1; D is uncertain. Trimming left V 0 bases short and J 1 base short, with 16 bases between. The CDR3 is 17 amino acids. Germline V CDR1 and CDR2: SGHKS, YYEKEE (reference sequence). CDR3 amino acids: CASSLESIGPKNTEAFF. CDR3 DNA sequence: TGTGCCAGCAGCTTGGAATCAATCGGACCCAAGAACACTGAAGCTTTCTTT.

The CDR3 spells CAWSRTSGYTF. CDR3 in DNA: TGTGCCTGGAGCCGCACGAGCGGCTACACCTTC. The rearrangement joins TRBV30 to TRBJ1-2; D not resolved. The V and J ends lost 3 bases and 8 bases respectively, with 10 bases between them. The CDR3 runs to 11 residues. Germline assignment: CDR1 GTSNPN and CDR2 SVGIG (reference sequence).

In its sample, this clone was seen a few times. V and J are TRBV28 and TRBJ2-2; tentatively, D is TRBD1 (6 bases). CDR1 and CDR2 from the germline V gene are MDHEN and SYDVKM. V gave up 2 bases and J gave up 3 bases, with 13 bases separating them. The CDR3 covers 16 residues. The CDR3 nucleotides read TGTGCCAGCAGTTTAGGTCAGGGGCTATACACCGGGGAGCTGTTTTTT. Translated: CASSLGQGLYTGELFF.

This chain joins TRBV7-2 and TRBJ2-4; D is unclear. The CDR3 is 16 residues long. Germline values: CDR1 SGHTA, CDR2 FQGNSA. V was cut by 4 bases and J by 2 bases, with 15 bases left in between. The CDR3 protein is CASSWSGPGTKNIQYF. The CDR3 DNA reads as TGTGCCAGCAGCTGGTCCGGCCCTGGGACCAAAAACATTCAGTACTTC.